One T cell receptor (beta chain) is described in this entry. This specimen comes from a study of CD8 T cells in Susac syndrome. The CDR3 runs 17 residues. From germline, CDR1 is MNHEY and CDR2 SVGAGI. The trim removed 0 bases at V and 5 bases at J, leaving 8 bases unmatched. RNA in amounts of about 0.5 to 1 ug was reverse transcribed with random hexamers. With immunoSEQ multiplex PCR, TCR beta CDR3 was amplified across 54 Vbeta and 13 Jbeta. TCRdb recomputed calls from the immunoSEQ multiplex PCR reads with MiXCR, one row per CDR3 protein. The sample contains around 130,000 distinct CDR3 sequences, around 91% of which appear only once. Sequencing of TCR beta was undertaken in CD8+ and CD4+ T cells derived from blood. Stable or active relapsing-remitting multiple sclerosis, untreated and meeting revised McDonald criteria, defined the controls. TEMRA cells underwent FACS enrichment and CD8+ and CD4+ T cells underwent negative isolation.

The chain combines TRBV6-5 with TRBJ2-5; 11 bases fit TRBD2. This clonotype originated in a human donor with multiple sclerosis. Material: CD8+ T cells from PBMCs. In DNA form, the CDR3 reads TGTGCCAGCAGTTACTCGAATAGCGGGAGGGCCGGGGAGACCCAGTACTTC. The encoded protein is CASSYSNSGRAGETQYF.